This T cell receptor beta chain was sequenced in a study of early T cells in non-severe SARS-CoV-2 infection. Study details: RNA in bulk from unsorted whole blood was sequenced, and chains were unpaired. General observations from the study: The study's VDJdb matching favored anti-spike CD8 responses and missed private and CD4 specificities.

As part of library construction, unique molecular identifiers were attached to individual cDNA molecules. TCRdb recomputed calls from the 5' RACE reads with MiXCR, one row per CDR3 protein. The table lists roughly 46,000 distinct CDR3 sequences, around a tenth of them singletons, with about 5.4% in the top ten. This clonotype showed up just a few times. Its specificity is not known. The CDR3 length is 14 residues. CDR1 is SGHVS and CDR2 is FNYEAQ in the germline V gene. V lost 0 bases and J 4 bases, leaving 7 bases between the germline ends. The TCR comes from an adult who was a healthcare worker with PCR-confirmed SARS-CoV-2 infection or an uninfected control (not recorded which). Here the sequenced sample was whole blood, taken at baseline. V gene TRBV7-6 combines with J gene TRBJ2-1; D gene uncertain. CDR3 in amino acids: CASSLAGIYNEQFF. The CDR3 DNA sequence: TGTGCCAGCAGCTTAGCGGGAATTTACAATGAGCAGTTCTTC.